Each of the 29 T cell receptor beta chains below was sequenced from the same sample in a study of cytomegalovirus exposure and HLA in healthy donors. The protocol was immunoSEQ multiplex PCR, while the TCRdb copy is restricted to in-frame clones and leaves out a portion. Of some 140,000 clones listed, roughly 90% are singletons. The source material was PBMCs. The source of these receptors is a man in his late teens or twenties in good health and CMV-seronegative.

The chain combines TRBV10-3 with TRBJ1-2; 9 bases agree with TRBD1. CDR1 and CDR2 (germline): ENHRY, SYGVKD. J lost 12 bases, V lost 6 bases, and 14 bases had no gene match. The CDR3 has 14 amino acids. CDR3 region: CAISQQGAGFHDTF. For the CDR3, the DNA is TGTGCCATCAGCCAACAGGGGGCGGGTTTTCACGACACCTTC.

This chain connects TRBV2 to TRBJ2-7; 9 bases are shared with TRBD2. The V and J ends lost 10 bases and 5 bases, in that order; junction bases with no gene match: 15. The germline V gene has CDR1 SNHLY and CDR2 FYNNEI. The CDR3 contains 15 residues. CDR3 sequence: CATNQAAGGLNEQYF. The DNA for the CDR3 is TGTGCCACCAACCAAGCAGCGGGAGGCCTCAACGAGCAGTACTTC.

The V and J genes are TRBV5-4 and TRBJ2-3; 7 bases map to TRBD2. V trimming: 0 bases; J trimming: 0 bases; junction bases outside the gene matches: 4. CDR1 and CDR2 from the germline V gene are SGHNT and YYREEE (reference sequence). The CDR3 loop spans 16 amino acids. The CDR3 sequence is CASSLGGSGSTDTQYF. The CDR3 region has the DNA TGTGCCAGCAGCTTGGGTGGTAGCGGGAGCACAGATACGCAGTATTTT.

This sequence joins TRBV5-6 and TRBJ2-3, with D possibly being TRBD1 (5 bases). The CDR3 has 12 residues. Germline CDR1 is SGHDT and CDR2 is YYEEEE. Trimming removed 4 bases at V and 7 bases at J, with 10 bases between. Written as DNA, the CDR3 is TGTGCCAGCAGCGGAGACAGCAATACGCAGTATTTT. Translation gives CASSGDSNTQYF.

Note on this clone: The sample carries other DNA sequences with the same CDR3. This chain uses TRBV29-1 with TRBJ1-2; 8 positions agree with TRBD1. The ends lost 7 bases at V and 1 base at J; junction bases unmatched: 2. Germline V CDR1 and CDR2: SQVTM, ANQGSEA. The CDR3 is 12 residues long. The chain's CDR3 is CSAGQGNYGYTF. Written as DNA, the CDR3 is TGCAGCGCAGGACAGGGTAACTATGGCTACACCTTC.

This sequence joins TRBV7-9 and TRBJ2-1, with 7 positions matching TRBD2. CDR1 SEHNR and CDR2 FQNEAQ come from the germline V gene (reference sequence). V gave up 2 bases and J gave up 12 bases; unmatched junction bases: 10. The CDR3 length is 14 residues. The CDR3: CASSLSGGNEGQFF. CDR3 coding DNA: TGTGCCAGCAGCTTATCCGGGGGGAACGAGGGGCAGTTCTTC. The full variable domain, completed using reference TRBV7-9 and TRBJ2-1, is DTGVSQNPRHKITKRGQNVTFRCDPISEHNRLYWYRQTLGQGPEFLTYFQNEAQLEKSRLLSDRFSAERPKGSFSTLEIQRTEQGDSAMYLCASSLSGGNEGQFFGPGTRLTVL.

CDR3 DNA: TGTGCCAGCAGCTTACTAACAGGGCGAGGGGAGCAGTACTTC. Its translation is CASSLLTGRGEQYF. The rearrangement links TRBV7-9 to TRBJ2-7; a weak D match, TRBD1 (6 bases). CDR1 is SEHNR, CDR2 FQNEAQ, per germline (reference sequence). The ends were cut back, 2 bases at V and 7 bases at J, with 15 bases in the middle. This CDR3 spans 14 amino acids.

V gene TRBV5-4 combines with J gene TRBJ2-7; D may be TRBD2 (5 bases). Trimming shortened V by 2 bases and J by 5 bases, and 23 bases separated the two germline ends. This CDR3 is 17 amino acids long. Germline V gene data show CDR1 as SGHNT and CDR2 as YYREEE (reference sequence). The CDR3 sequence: CASSFYLFGLAGDEQYF. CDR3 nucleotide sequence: TGTGCCAGCAGCTTTTACCTATTCGGTCTAGCCGGGGACGAGCAGTACTTC.

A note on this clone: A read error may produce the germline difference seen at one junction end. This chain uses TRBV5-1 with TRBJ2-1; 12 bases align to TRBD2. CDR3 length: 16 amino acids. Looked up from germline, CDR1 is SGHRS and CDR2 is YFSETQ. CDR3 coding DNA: TGCGCCAGCAGCCCTAAGACTAGCGGGAGTTACACTGAGCAGTTCTTC. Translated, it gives CASSPKTSGSYTEQFF.

The CDR3 sequence: CASSGGQGTDTQYF. The CDR3 nucleotides read TGTGCCAGCAGCGGCGGACAGGGCACAGATACGCAGTATTTT. The chain carries TRBV7-9 and TRBJ2-3; 7 bases line up with TRBD1. The CDR3 extends over 14 amino acids. Looked up from germline, CDR1 is SEHNR and CDR2 is FQNEAQ (reference sequence). J lost 1 base, V lost 5 bases, and 3 bases had no gene match.

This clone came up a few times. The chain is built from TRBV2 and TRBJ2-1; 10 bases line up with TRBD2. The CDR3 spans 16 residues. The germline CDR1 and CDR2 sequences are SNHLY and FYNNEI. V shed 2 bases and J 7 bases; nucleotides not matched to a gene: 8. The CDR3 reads CASSEKASGGGNEQFF. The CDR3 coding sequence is TGTGCCAGCAGTGAAAAGGCTAGCGGGGGTGGTAATGAGCAGTTCTTC.

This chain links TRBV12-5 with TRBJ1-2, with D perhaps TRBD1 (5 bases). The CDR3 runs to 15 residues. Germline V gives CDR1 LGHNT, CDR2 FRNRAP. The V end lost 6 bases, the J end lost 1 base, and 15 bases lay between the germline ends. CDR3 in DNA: TGTGCTAGTGGCCCAGGACAAGCACTTAACTATGGCTACACCTTC. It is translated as CASGPGQALNYGYTF. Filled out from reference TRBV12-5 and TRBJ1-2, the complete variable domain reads DARVTQTPRHKVTEMGQEVTMRCQPILGHNTVFWYRQTMMQGLELLAYFRNRAPLDDSGMPKDRFSAEMPDATLATLKIQPSEPRDSAVYFCASGPGQALNYGYTFGSGTRLTVV.

The CDR3 coding sequence is TGCGCCAGCAGCTTCTTAGTGACTAGCGGGGACAATGAGCAGTTCTTC. Translating it yields CASSFLVTSGDNEQFF. V is TRBV5-1 and J is TRBJ2-1; the match to TRBD2 covers 11 bases. J gave up 5 bases and V 2 bases, and 6 bases lay outside the gene matches. Germline V lookup: CDR1 SGHRS, CDR2 YFSETQ. There are 16 residues in the CDR3.

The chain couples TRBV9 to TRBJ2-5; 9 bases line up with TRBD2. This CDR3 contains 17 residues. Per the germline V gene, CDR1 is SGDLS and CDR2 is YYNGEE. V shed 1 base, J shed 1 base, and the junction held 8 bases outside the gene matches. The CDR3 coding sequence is TGTGCCAGCAGCGTAAGCGGCGGGAGGGGTCTCCAAGAGACCCAGTACTTC. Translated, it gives CASSVSGGRGLQETQYF.

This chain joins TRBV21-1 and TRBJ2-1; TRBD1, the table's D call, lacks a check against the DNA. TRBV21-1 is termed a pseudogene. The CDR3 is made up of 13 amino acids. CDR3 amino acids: CASGTGSYNEQFF. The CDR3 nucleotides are TGTGCCAGCGGGACAGGGTCCTACAATGAGCAGTTCTTC.

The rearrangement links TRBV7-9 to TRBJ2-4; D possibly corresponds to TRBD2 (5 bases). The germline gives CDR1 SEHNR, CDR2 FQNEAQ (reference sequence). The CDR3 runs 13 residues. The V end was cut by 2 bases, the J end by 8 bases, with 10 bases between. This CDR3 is CASSLSGVDIQYF. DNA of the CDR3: TGTGCCAGCAGCTTAAGCGGTGTAGACATTCAGTACTTC.

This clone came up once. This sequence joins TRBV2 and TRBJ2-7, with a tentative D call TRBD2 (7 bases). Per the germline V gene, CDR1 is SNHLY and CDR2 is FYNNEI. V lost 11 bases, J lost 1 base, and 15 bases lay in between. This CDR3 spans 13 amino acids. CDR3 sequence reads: CAFPRGPSYEQYF. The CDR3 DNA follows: TGTGCCTTTCCGCGGGGGCCGTCCTACGAGCAGTACTTC.

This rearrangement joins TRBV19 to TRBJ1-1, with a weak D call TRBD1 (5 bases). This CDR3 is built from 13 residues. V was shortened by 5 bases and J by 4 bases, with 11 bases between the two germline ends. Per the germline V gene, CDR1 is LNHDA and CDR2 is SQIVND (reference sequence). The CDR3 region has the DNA TGTGCCAGTAGTGTTGGGGGGAGCACTGAAGCTTTCTTT. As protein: CASSVGGSTEAFF.

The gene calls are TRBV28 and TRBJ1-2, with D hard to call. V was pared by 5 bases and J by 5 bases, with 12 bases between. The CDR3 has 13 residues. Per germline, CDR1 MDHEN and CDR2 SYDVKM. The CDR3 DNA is TGTGCCAGCAGTACGCCGACTTGGTATGGCTACACCTTC. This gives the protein CASSTPTWYGYTF.

Here the CDR3 reads CAISDRDRSNYGYTF. CDR3 in DNA: TGTGCCATCAGTGATCGAGACAGATCTAACTATGGCTACACCTTC. The rearrangement links TRBV10-3 to TRBJ1-2; a weak D match, TRBD1 (5 bases). CDR1 and CDR2 (germline): ENHRY, SYGVKD. Trimming pared 3 bases from V and 0 bases from J, leaving 11 bases between. The CDR3 consists of 15 residues.

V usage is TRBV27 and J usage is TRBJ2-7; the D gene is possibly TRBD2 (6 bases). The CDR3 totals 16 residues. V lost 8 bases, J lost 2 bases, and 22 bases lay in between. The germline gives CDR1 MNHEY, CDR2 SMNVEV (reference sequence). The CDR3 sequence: CASGGYGGPFPYEQYF. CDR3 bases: TGTGCCAGCGGGGGATACGGAGGGCCTTTTCCCTACGAGCAGTACTTC.

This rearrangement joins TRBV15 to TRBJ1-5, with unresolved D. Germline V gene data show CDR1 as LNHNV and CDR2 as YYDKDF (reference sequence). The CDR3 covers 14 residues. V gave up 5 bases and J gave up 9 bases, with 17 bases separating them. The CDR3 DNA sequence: TGTGCCACCAGCCGAGGAGGTACGTATCGGCCCCAGCATTTT. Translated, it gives CATSRGGTYRPQHF.

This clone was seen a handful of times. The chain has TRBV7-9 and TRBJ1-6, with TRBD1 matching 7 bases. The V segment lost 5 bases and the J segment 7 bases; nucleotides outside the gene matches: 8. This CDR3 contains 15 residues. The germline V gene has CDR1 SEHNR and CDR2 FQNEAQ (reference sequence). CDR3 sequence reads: CASSPGQNNNSPLHF. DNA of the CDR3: TGTGCCAGCAGCCCGGGACAGAACAACAATTCACCCCTCCACTTT.

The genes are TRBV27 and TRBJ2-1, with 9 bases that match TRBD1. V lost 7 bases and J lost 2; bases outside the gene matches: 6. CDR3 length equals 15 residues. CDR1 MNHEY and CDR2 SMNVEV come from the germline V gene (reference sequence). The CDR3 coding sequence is TGTGCCAGCATGCTCGGACAGGGGACCTACAATGAGCAGTTCTTC. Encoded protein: CASMLGQGTYNEQFF.

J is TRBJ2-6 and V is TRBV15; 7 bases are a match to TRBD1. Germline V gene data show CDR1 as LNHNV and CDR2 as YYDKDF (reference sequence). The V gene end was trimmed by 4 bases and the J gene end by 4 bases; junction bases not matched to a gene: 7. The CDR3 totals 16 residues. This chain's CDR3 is CATSTSDRAGANVLTF. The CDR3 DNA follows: TGTGCCACCAGCACCAGTGACAGGGCCGGGGCCAACGTCCTGACTTTC.

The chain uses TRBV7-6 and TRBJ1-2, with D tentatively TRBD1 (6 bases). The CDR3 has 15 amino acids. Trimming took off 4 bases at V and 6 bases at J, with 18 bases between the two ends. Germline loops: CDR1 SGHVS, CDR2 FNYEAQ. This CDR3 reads CASSSGPGQYDGYTF. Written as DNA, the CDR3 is TGTGCCAGCAGCTCCGGTCCCGGACAGTACGATGGCTACACCTTC.

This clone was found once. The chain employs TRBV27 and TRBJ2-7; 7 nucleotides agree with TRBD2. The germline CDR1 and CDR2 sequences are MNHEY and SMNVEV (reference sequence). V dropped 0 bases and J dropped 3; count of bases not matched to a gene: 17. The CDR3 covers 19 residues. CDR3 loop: CASSLSPHTASGGNYEQYF. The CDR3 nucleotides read TGTGCCAGCAGTTTATCCCCCCATACAGCCTCGGGGGGAAACTACGAGCAGTACTTC.

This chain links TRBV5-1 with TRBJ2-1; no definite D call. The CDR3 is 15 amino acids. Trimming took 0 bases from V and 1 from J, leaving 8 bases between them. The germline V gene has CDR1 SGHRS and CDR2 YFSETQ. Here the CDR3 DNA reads TGCGCCAGCAGCTTGGAACTAAGGTCCTACAATGAGCAGTTCTTC. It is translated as CASSLELRSYNEQFF.

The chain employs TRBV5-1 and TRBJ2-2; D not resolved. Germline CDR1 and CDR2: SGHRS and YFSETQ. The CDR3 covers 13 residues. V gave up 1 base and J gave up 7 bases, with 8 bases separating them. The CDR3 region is CASSLKWSGELFF. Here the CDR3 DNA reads TGCGCCAGCAGCTTGAAATGGAGCGGGGAGCTGTTTTTT.